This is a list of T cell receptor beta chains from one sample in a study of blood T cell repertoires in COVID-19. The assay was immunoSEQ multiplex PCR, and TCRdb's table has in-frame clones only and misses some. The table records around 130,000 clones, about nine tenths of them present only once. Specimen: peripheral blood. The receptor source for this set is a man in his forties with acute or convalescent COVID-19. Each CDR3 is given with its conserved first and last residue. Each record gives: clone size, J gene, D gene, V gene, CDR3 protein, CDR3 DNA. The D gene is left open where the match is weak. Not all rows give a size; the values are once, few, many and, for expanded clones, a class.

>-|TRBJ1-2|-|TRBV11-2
CASSSLNGRNYGYTF
TGTGCCAGCAGCTCCCTAAACGGCAGGAACTATGGCTACACCTTC
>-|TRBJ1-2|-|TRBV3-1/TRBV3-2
CASSQGSRIYGYTF
TGTGCCAGCAGCCAAGGGTCGCGGATCTATGGCTACACCTTC
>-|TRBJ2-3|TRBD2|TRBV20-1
CSASIAVTSGTNTQYF
TGCAGTGCTAGTATCGCGGTGACTAGCGGGACAAATACGCAGTATTTT
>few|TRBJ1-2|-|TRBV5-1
CASSYNPGADYGYTF
TGCGCCAGCAGCTATAACCCAGGGGCGGATTATGGCTACACCTTC
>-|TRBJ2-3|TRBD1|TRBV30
CAWSGGSGGRTDTQYF
TGTGCCTGGAGTGGGGGTTCAGGGGGAAGGACAGATACGCAGTATTTT
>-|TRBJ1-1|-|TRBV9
CASSVGDTHTEAFF
TGTGCCAGCAGCGTAGGGGACACCCACACTGAAGCTTTCTTT
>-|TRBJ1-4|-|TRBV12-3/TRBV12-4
CASSLRVSEKLFF
TGTGCCAGCAGTTTACGGGTTAGTGAAAAACTGTTTTTT
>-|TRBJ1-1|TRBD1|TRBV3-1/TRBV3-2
CASSRPGQGAMNTEAFF
TGTGCCAGCAGTCGCCCGGGACAGGGGGCTATGAACACTGAAGCTTTCTTT
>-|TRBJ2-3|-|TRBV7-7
CASSLGSGGADTQYF
TGTGCCAGCAGCTTAGGATCAGGTGGCGCAGATACGCAGTATTTT
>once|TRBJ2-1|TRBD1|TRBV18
CASSPRDSPSSYNEQFF
TGTGCCAGCTCACCCAGGGACAGCCCTAGCTCCTACAATGAGCAGTTCTTC
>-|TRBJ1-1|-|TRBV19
CASKKRGRSMNTEAFF
TGTGCCAGTAAAAAAAGGGGCCGGAGTATGAACACTGAAGCTTTCTTT
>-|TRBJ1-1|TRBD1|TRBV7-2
CASSFLRYGTGEAFF
TGTGCCAGCAGCTTCCTCCGCTACGGGACAGGAGAAGCTTTCTTT
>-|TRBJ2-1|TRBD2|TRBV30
CAWSVRGDEQFF
TGTGCCTGGAGTGTCCGGGGGGATGAGCAGTTCTTC
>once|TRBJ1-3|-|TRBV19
CASRGTGPRSIGNTIYF
TGTGCCAGTAGGGGAACAGGGCCCCGAAGCATTGGAAACACCATATATTTT
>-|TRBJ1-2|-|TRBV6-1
CASSEALTGNYGYTF
TGTGCCAGCAGTGAAGCCCTTACAGGGAATTATGGCTACACCTTC
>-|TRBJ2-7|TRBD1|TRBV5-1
CASSMQGAGEQYF
TGCGCCAGCAGCATGCAGGGGGCGGGGGAGCAGTACTTC
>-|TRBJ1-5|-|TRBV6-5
CASKDGGASNQPQHF
TGTGCCAGCAAGGATGGGGGGGCCAGCAATCAGCCCCAGCATTTT
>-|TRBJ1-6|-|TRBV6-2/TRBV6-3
CASSQDGGNSPLHF
TGTGCCAGCAGCCAGGACGGAGGTAATTCACCCCTCCACTTT
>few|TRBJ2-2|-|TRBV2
CATRGTARRGELFF
TGTGCCACCCGGGGGACAGCCCGTCGTGGGGAGCTGTTTTTT
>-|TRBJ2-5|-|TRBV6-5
CASTPGTAETQYF
TGTGCCAGCACTCCTGGGACTGCGGAGACCCAGTACTTC
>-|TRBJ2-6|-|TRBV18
CASSPPDTFSGANVLTF
TGTGCCAGCTCACCTCCGGACACATTCTCTGGGGCCAACGTCCTGACTTTC
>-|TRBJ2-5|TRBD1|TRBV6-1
CASSERRGRGETQYF
TGTGCCAGCAGTGAACGCAGGGGGCGCGGGGAGACCCAGTACTTC
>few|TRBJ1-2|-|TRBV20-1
CSASSWADSANYGYTF
TGCAGTGCTAGTTCCTGGGCAGATAGTGCTAACTATGGCTACACCTTC
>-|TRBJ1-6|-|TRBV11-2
CASSLRPGYNSPLHF
TGTGCCAGCAGCTTACGGCCAGGCTATAATTCACCCCTCCACTTT
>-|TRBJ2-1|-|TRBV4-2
CASSQGGRINEQFF
TGTGCCAGCAGCCAGGGGGGACGAATCAATGAGCAGTTCTTC
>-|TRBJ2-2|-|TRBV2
CASSDFNGELFF
TGTGCCAGCAGCGACTTCAACGGGGAGCTGTTTTTT
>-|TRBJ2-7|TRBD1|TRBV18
CASSLGTGSYEQYF
TGTGCCAGCTCACTTGGGACAGGTTCCTACGAGCAGTACTTC
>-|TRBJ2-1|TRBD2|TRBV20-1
CSASGLAAQFF
TGCAGTGCTTCGGGACTAGCGGCCCAGTTCTTC
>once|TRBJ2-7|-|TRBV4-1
CASSQGGASTYEQYF
TGCGCCAGCAGCCAGGGGGGGGCCTCTACCTACGAGCAGTACTTC
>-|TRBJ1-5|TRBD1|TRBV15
CATSRGRLAGGFGQPQHF
TGTGCCACCAGCAGAGGGAGGCTTGCAGGGGGTTTCGGGCAGCCCCAGCATTTT
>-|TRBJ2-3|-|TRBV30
CAWGRHTDTQYF
TGTGCCTGGGGAAGACATACAGATACGCAGTATTTT
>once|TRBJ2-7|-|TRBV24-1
CATSDLNGEEQYF
TGTGCCACCAGTGATTTGAATGGGGAGGAGCAGTACTTC
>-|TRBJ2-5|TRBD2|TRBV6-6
CASRSGLAGWETQYF
TGTGCCAGCAGGTCGGGACTAGCGGGATGGGAGACCCAGTACTTC
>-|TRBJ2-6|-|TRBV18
CASSAGQYSGANVLTF
TGTGCCAGCTCAGCGGGACAGTACTCTGGGGCCAACGTCCTGACTTTC
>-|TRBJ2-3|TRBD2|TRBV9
CASSVEPSGGGADTQYF
TGTGCCAGCAGCGTAGAGCCTAGCGGGGGTGGGGCAGATACGCAGTATTTT
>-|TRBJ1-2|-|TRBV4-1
CASSQGLRDTANYGYTF
TGCGCCAGCAGCCAAGGCCTCCGGGACACAGCTAACTATGGCTACACCTTC
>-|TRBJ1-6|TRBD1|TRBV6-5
CASSKQGAGSPLHF
TGTGCCAGCAGTAAGCAGGGGGCTGGCTCACCCCTCCACTTT